This TCR beta chain was recovered during a study of blood T cell repertoires in COVID-19. Original processing notes: Amplification from reference gene primers served as the basis for estimated nucleated cell counts. Generated by immunoSEQ multiplex PCR, the TCRdb table keeps only in-frame clones and is missing some. V and J calls and clone size come straight from that table; D and trimming were deduced from the DNA. The sample lists 65,000 to 90,000 clones, 89% occurring once. Trimming pared 1 base from V and 4 bases from J, leaving 14 bases between. From germline, CDR1 is LGHDT and CDR2 YNNKEL (reference sequence). The length of the CDR3 is 15 residues.

The sample comprised peripheral blood. This chain joins TRBV3-1 (or the pseudogene TRBV3-2) and TRBJ2-7, with D perhaps matching TRBD2 (7 bases). The clonotype was recovered from a man aged 50 to 59 with acute or convalescent COVID-19. The CDR3 region has the DNA TGTGCCAGCAGCCAAGGTTGGGGGGGGACATACGAGCAGTACGTC. It yields the protein CASSQGWGGTYEQYV.